This entry describes one TCR beta chain. Sequencing used immunoSEQ multiplex PCR; TCRdb keeps in-frame clones, though not all of them. This sample yields approximately 620,000 clones, of which less than 98% are seen a single time; 0.045% to 0.07% belongs to the top ten. The source of the sample is a study of shared clonotypes between healthy human individuals. The germline CDR1 and CDR2 sequences are MNHNY and SVGAGI (reference sequence). This CDR3 spans 14 amino acids. The V end lost 6 bases, the J end lost 3 bases, and 14 bases lay between the germline ends. The TCR comes from a woman in her twenties or thirties in good health. The specimen was naive CD4+ T cells sorted from blood. Regarding subset: CD45RA+ positively selected. The gene calls are TRBV6-6 and TRBJ1-2; a possible D gene is TRBD1 (5 bases). The CDR3 loop is CASRRDPADYGYTF. The CDR3 DNA reads TGTGCCAGCAGGAGGGACCCGGCGGACTATGGCTACACCTTC.